Listed below are T cell receptor beta chains from one sample, sequenced in a study of blood T cell repertoires in COVID-19. Method: immunoSEQ multiplex PCR; TCRdb's copy keeps in-frame clones and lacks some. The table shows approximately 180,000 clones, with 70% to 90% occurring only once. The source material was peripheral blood. The receptors were sampled from a man in his sixties with acute or convalescent COVID-19. The CDR3 runs from the conserved cysteine through the conserved F or W. Each record gives: clone size, J gene, V gene, D gene, CDR3 protein, CDR3 DNA. D genes are given only for firm matches. For some rows the clone size is stated as once, few or many, or as a class when expanded; others skip it.

clone_size: few
j_call: TRBJ2-1
v_call: TRBV3-1/TRBV3-2
d_call: NA
cdr3_aa: CASSQVLAPYNEQFF
cdr3_nt: TGTGCCAGCAGCCAAGTCCTAGCCCCCTACAATGAGCAGTTCTTC

clone_size: NA
j_call: TRBJ2-7
v_call: TRBV28
d_call: TRBD2
cdr3_aa: CASSSGGLAGGPPYEQYF
cdr3_nt: TGTGCCAGCAGCTCCGGGGGACTAGCGGGAGGACCCCCCTACGAGCAGTACTTC

clone_size: NA
j_call: TRBJ2-7
v_call: TRBV6-5
d_call: TRBD2
cdr3_aa: CASSLAGGRYEQYF
cdr3_nt: TGTGCCAGCAGCCTAGCGGGAGGGCGCTACGAGCAGTACTTC

clone_size: NA
j_call: TRBJ2-7
v_call: TRBV5-1
d_call: NA
cdr3_aa: CASSRTGLKSYEQYF
cdr3_nt: TGCGCCAGCAGCCGGACGGGACTGAAATCCTACGAGCAGTACTTC

clone_size: NA
j_call: TRBJ2-1
v_call: TRBV4-1
d_call: NA
cdr3_aa: CASSQGDREVDEQFF
cdr3_nt: TGCGCCAGCAGCCAAGGCGACAGGGAGGTGGATGAGCAGTTCTTC

clone_size: NA
j_call: TRBJ1-2
v_call: TRBV7-9
d_call: TRBD1
cdr3_aa: CASSQDRGGYTF
cdr3_nt: TGTGCCAGCAGCCAAGACAGGGGTGGCTACACCTTC

clone_size: NA
j_call: TRBJ2-1
v_call: TRBV4-1
d_call: NA
cdr3_aa: CASSPQGSSYNEQFF
cdr3_nt: TGCGCCAGCAGCCCCCAGGGGAGCTCCTACAATGAGCAGTTCTTC

clone_size: NA
j_call: TRBJ2-5
v_call: TRBV10-3
d_call: TRBD1
cdr3_aa: CAIRAGPGQGGETQYF
cdr3_nt: TGTGCCATCAGAGCCGGACCGGGACAGGGAGGGGAGACCCAGTACTTC

clone_size: NA
j_call: TRBJ1-4
v_call: TRBV15
d_call: TRBD1
cdr3_aa: CATTLRGGRGARKLFF
cdr3_nt: TGTGCCACCACCTTACGAGGGGGCAGGGGGGCGCGAAAACTGTTTTTT

clone_size: NA
j_call: TRBJ2-5
v_call: TRBV5-6
d_call: NA
cdr3_aa: CASSLRETQYF
cdr3_nt: TGTGCCAGCAGCCTTCGGGAGACCCAGTACTTC

clone_size: once
j_call: TRBJ1-1
v_call: TRBV28
d_call: TRBD1
cdr3_aa: CASSPGTANTEAFF
cdr3_nt: TGTGCCAGCAGTCCCGGGACAGCCAACACTGAAGCTTTCTTT

clone_size: NA
j_call: TRBJ1-1
v_call: TRBV18
d_call: NA
cdr3_aa: CASSINPGAEAFF
cdr3_nt: TGTGCCAGCTCAATTAACCCCGGGGCTGAAGCTTTCTTT

clone_size: NA
j_call: TRBJ2-2
v_call: TRBV6-5
d_call: NA
cdr3_aa: CASSYTGTPNTGELFF
cdr3_nt: TGTGCCAGCAGTTACACCGGGACACCCAACACCGGGGAGCTGTTTTTT

clone_size: once
j_call: TRBJ1-5
v_call: TRBV4-3
d_call: NA
cdr3_aa: CASSQGAGYQPQHF
cdr3_nt: TGCGCCAGCAGCCAAGGGGCAGGGTATCAGCCCCAGCATTTT

clone_size: NA
j_call: TRBJ2-5
v_call: TRBV19
d_call: TRBD1
cdr3_aa: CASGPWDRGQTQYF
cdr3_nt: TGTGCCAGTGGTCCCTGGGACAGGGGGCAGACCCAGTACTTC

clone_size: once
j_call: TRBJ2-7
v_call: TRBV11-2
d_call: TRBD1
cdr3_aa: CASSPTGGRSYEQYF
cdr3_nt: TGTGCCAGCAGCCCTACAGGGGGCCGTTCCTACGAGCAGTACTTC

clone_size: once
j_call: TRBJ2-7
v_call: TRBV24-1
d_call: NA
cdr3_aa: CATSEGRTYEQYF
cdr3_nt: TGTGCCACCAGTGAGGGCAGGACCTACGAGCAGTACTTC

clone_size: NA
j_call: TRBJ1-5
v_call: TRBV28
d_call: NA
cdr3_aa: CASRSGATGDQPQHF
cdr3_nt: TGTGCCAGCCGCTCAGGGGCTACCGGAGATCAGCCCCAGCATTTT

clone_size: once
j_call: TRBJ2-7
v_call: TRBV5-4
d_call: TRBD2
cdr3_aa: CASSPTSGSYEQYF
cdr3_nt: TGTGCCAGCAGCCCGACTAGCGGCTCCTACGAGCAGTACTTC

clone_size: NA
j_call: TRBJ2-1
v_call: TRBV7-2
d_call: TRBD2
cdr3_aa: CASSPRSGRSYNEQFF
cdr3_nt: TGTGCCAGCAGCCCACGTAGCGGGAGATCCTACAATGAGCAGTTCTTC

clone_size: NA
j_call: TRBJ2-5
v_call: TRBV18
d_call: NA
cdr3_aa: CASSPTREETQYF
cdr3_nt: TGTGCCAGCTCACCGACCAGGGAAGAGACCCAGTACTTC

clone_size: NA
j_call: TRBJ1-1
v_call: TRBV19
d_call: TRBD1
cdr3_aa: CASSPGQGNTEAFF
cdr3_nt: TGTGCCAGTAGTCCCGGACAGGGGAACACTGAAGCTTTCTTT

clone_size: NA
j_call: TRBJ1-5
v_call: TRBV6-4
d_call: NA
cdr3_aa: CASSPSGAGNQPQHF
cdr3_nt: TGTGCCAGCAGTCCATCAGGGGCTGGCAATCAGCCCCAGCATTTT

clone_size: NA
j_call: TRBJ1-4
v_call: TRBV3-1/TRBV3-2
d_call: NA
cdr3_aa: CASSQLGKLFF
cdr3_nt: TGTGCCAGCAGCCAACTCGGAAAACTGTTTTTT

clone_size: NA
j_call: TRBJ1-5
v_call: TRBV2
d_call: NA
cdr3_aa: CASSERNPTGYSNQPQHF
cdr3_nt: TGTGCCAGCAGTGAAAGGAACCCAACAGGCTATAGCAATCAGCCCCAGCATTTT

clone_size: NA
j_call: TRBJ2-3
v_call: TRBV9
d_call: NA
cdr3_aa: CASSMTSTDTQYF
cdr3_nt: TGTGCCAGCAGCATGACTAGCACAGATACGCAGTATTTT

clone_size: NA
j_call: TRBJ2-1
v_call: TRBV30
d_call: NA
cdr3_aa: CAWSFTLSSYNEQFF
cdr3_nt: TGTGCCTGGAGTTTTACTCTAAGCTCCTACAATGAGCAGTTCTTC

clone_size: NA
j_call: TRBJ2-3
v_call: TRBV2
d_call: NA
cdr3_aa: CASFGPTLERTDTQYF
cdr3_nt: TGTGCCAGCTTTGGGCCTACACTAGAACGCACAGATACGCAGTATTTT

clone_size: NA
j_call: TRBJ2-7
v_call: TRBV7-8
d_call: TRBD1
cdr3_aa: CASSLQGDWSYEQYF
cdr3_nt: TGTGCCAGCAGCCTACAGGGGGACTGGAGCTACGAGCAGTACTTC

clone_size: NA
j_call: TRBJ2-7
v_call: TRBV18
d_call: TRBD2
cdr3_aa: CASSPLGTRIYEQYF
cdr3_nt: TGTGCCAGCTCACCACTGGGGACTAGAATCTACGAGCAGTACTTC

clone_size: NA
j_call: TRBJ2-7
v_call: TRBV5-5
d_call: NA
cdr3_aa: CASSFKGVGSYEQYF
cdr3_nt: TGTGCCAGCAGCTTTAAGGGGGTGGGCTCCTACGAGCAGTACTTC

clone_size: NA
j_call: TRBJ1-3
v_call: TRBV6-5
d_call: NA
cdr3_aa: CASSRRDTNTIYF
cdr3_nt: TGTGCCAGCAGCCGCCGGGACACAAACACCATATATTTT

clone_size: NA
j_call: TRBJ2-6
v_call: TRBV28
d_call: NA
cdr3_aa: CATGGQTVSGANVLTF
cdr3_nt: TGTGCCACCGGGGGACAGACGGTCTCTGGGGCCAACGTCCTGACTTTC

clone_size: few
j_call: TRBJ1-2
v_call: TRBV19
d_call: TRBD1
cdr3_aa: CASDDRGLVGYTF
cdr3_nt: TGTGCCAGCGACGACAGGGGGCTTGTTGGCTACACCTTC

clone_size: NA
j_call: TRBJ2-1
v_call: TRBV27
d_call: NA
cdr3_aa: CASSSRGTPYEQFF
cdr3_nt: TGTGCCAGCAGTTCGAGAGGGACTCCCTATGAGCAGTTCTTC

clone_size: NA
j_call: TRBJ2-7
v_call: TRBV7-9
d_call: TRBD2
cdr3_aa: CASQSSGSYEQYF
cdr3_nt: TGTGCCAGCCAATCTAGCGGCTCCTACGAGCAGTACTTC

clone_size: NA
j_call: TRBJ2-7
v_call: TRBV21-1
d_call: NA
cdr3_aa: CASPRTGGYEQYF
cdr3_nt: TGTGCCAGCCCCCGAACGGGAGGTTACGAGCAGTACTTC

clone_size: NA
j_call: TRBJ2-2
v_call: TRBV19
d_call: NA
cdr3_aa: CASSSPDTYTGELFF
cdr3_nt: TGTGCCAGTAGTTCCCCCGACACCTACACCGGGGAGCTGTTTTTT

clone_size: many
j_call: TRBJ2-7
v_call: TRBV2
d_call: NA
cdr3_aa: CASSGQDSYEQYF
cdr3_nt: TGTGCCAGCAGTGGTCAGGACTCCTACGAGCAGTACTTC

clone_size: once
j_call: TRBJ2-1
v_call: TRBV6-2/TRBV6-3
d_call: NA
cdr3_aa: CASSRRYYNEQFF
cdr3_nt: TGTGCCAGCAGTAGGAGATATTACAATGAGCAGTTCTTC

clone_size: NA
j_call: TRBJ1-6
v_call: TRBV6-1
d_call: NA
cdr3_aa: CASSAPPSGNYSPLHF
cdr3_nt: TGTGCCAGCAGTGCTCCCCCCTCCGGGAACTATTCACCCCTCCACTTT

clone_size: NA
j_call: TRBJ1-1
v_call: TRBV6-5
d_call: NA
cdr3_aa: CASSFGSRPVITEAFF
cdr3_nt: TGTGCCAGCAGTTTTGGGTCTAGACCCGTAATCACTGAAGCTTTCTTT

clone_size: NA
j_call: TRBJ1-1
v_call: TRBV12-3/TRBV12-4
d_call: NA
cdr3_aa: CASSFYLEAFF
cdr3_nt: TGTGCCAGCAGTTTCTATCTGGAGGCTTTCTTT

clone_size: NA
j_call: TRBJ2-7
v_call: TRBV7-2
d_call: TRBD1
cdr3_aa: CASSLGQGDYEQYF
cdr3_nt: TGTGCCAGCAGCTTAGGACAGGGCGACTACGAGCAGTACTTC

clone_size: NA
j_call: TRBJ2-1
v_call: TRBV9
d_call: NA
cdr3_aa: CASSPSGSDEQFF
cdr3_nt: TGTGCCAGCAGCCCTTCGGGTAGCGATGAGCAGTTCTTC

clone_size: NA
j_call: TRBJ1-2
v_call: TRBV27
d_call: NA
cdr3_aa: CASSVGQSWGGYTF
cdr3_nt: TGTGCCAGCAGTGTCGGACAGTCCTGGGGTGGCTACACCTTC

clone_size: NA
j_call: TRBJ2-1
v_call: TRBV5-5
d_call: TRBD1
cdr3_aa: CASSNPTGSEGEQFF
cdr3_nt: TGTGCCAGCAGCAACCCGACAGGGAGTGAGGGGGAGCAGTTCTTC

clone_size: NA
j_call: TRBJ2-2
v_call: TRBV30
d_call: TRBD1
cdr3_aa: CAWRQGWRTGELFF
cdr3_nt: TGTGCCTGGCGACAGGGGTGGCGTACCGGGGAGCTGTTTTTT